The 8 T cell receptor beta chains reported below all come from one sample, sequenced in a study of post-analysis software for immune sequencing data. Study-wide results and limits: Compared with controls, patients had more of about 5 TRBV segments, including TRBV5-6, TRBV5-1 and TRBV20-1.

Their cognate antigens are unknown. Tagging with unique molecular identifiers was a feature of the TCR beta cDNA libraries. TCRdb re-derived calls from the PCR reads in MiXCR, one entry per CDR3 protein. This table has approximately 570,000 distinct CDR3 sequences, roughly 40% appearing once. Input material: blood. These receptors all stem from a girl aged 5-17 years with multiple sclerosis.

This chain uses TRBV20-1 with TRBJ1-6; TRBD1 matches at 7 bases. In germline, CDR1 is DFQATT, CDR2 SNEGSKA (reference sequence). The V gene end was trimmed by 0 bases and the J gene end by 7 bases; junction bases not matched to a gene: 6. CDR3 length: 15 residues. Written as DNA, the CDR3 is TGCAGTGCTAGAGAAACAGGGGAGGTGAATTCACCCCTCCACTTT. Protein product: CSARETGEVNSPLHF.

There are a few counts of this clonotype. This CDR3 is CASSQDTGYSETQYF. The CDR3 DNA reads as TGCGCCAGCAGCCAAGATACAGGGTATTCAGAGACCCAGTACTTC. The gene calls are TRBV4-1 and TRBJ2-5; D perhaps matches TRBD1 (6 bases). Trimming stripped 0 bases from V and 4 bases from J, with 12 bases between. The CDR3 runs to 15 residues. CDR1 is MGHRA, CDR2 YSYEKL, per germline.

The chain carries TRBV5-6 and TRBJ1-2, with 7 bases that match TRBD1. J gave up 6 bases and V 7 bases, and 12 bases lay outside the gene matches. Germline lookup yields CDR1 SGHDT and CDR2 YYEEEE. CDR3 length: 14 residues. CDR3 bases: TGTGCCAGCTTCGGACAGGAGTTTGTCAATGGCTACACCTTC. Protein sequence: CASFGQEFVNGYTF. The whole variable domain, filled in from reference TRBV5-6 and TRBJ1-2, reads DAGVTQSPTHLIKTRGQQVTLRCSPKSGHDTVSWYQQALGQGPQFIFQYYEEEERQRGNFPDRFSGHQFPNYSSELNVNALLLGDSALYLCASFGQEFVNGYTFGSGTRLTVV.

This clonotype was observed a handful of times. V and J are TRBV12-3 or TRBV12-4 and TRBJ1-2; D is unresolved. Deletions cut 3 bases from V and 5 bases from J, with 10 bases between. The CDR3 extends over 13 amino acids. CDR3 nucleotide sequence: TGTGCCAGCAGTTTTAGGTTTGGGTATGGCTACACCTTC. The encoded protein is CASSFRFGYGYTF.

The V call is TRBV2, the J call TRBJ1-6, with TRBD1 matching over 10 bases. Germline trimming cut 5 bases from V and 7 bases from J; bases unmatched to any gene: 2. The CDR3 length is 14 residues. Germline values: CDR1 SNHLY, CDR2 FYNNEI. The CDR3 sequence: CASSQDRGNSPLHF. CDR3 nucleotides: TGTGCCAGCAGTCAGGACAGGGGGAATTCACCCCTCCACTTT.

The chain joins TRBV12-3 or TRBV12-4 to TRBJ1-6; 8 bases are a match to TRBD1. The trim removed 3 bases at V and 6 bases at J, leaving 7 bases unmatched. This CDR3 has 16 amino acids. The CDR3 bases are TGTGCCAGCAGTTTGGGGCAGGGGGCTAGTAATTCACCCCTCCACTTT. This gives the protein CASSLGQGASNSPLHF.

This clonotype occurred a few times. The J gene is TRBJ2-5, the V gene TRBV6-5; 12 nucleotides agree with TRBD2. In germline, CDR1 is MNHEY, CDR2 SVGAGI. The trim removed 7 bases at V and 11 bases at J, leaving 11 bases unmatched. The CDR3 has 14 amino acids. The DNA for the CDR3 is TGTGCCAGCAACCGACTAGCGGGAGTGGGGGAGCAGTACTTC. Translating it yields CASNRLAGVGEQYF.

The chain combines TRBV29-1 with TRBJ2-1; a possible D gene is TRBD2 (5 bases). The CDR3 loop spans 15 amino acids. Germline V lookup: CDR1 SQVTM, CDR2 ANQGSEA. Trimming took off 2 bases at V and 3 bases at J, with 14 bases between the two ends. CDR3 sequence (DNA): TGCAGCGTTGAAAAGGGTGTCGGGGACTACAATGAGCAGTTCTTC. It encodes CSVEKGVGDYNEQFF.